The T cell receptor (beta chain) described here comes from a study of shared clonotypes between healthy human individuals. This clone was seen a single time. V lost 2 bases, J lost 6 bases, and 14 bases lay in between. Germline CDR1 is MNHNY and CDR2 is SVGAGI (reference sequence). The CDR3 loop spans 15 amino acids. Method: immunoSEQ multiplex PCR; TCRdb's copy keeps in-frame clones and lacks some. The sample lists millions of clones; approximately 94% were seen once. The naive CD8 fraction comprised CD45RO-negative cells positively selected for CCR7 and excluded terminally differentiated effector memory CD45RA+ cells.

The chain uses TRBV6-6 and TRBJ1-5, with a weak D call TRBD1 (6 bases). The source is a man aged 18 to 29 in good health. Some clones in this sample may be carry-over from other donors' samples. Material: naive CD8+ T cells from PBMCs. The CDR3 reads CASSYDTGIRQPQHF. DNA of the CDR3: TGTGCCAGCAGTTACGATACAGGGATTCGTCAGCCCCAGCATTTT.